This TCR beta chain was obtained from a study of immune characterization of retroperitoneal liposarcoma. TCRdb independently ran MiXCR on the PCR reads; one entry per CDR3 protein. The table shows some 11,000 distinct CDR3 sequences, with 27% occurring only once. This CDR3 is built from 12 residues. The germline V gene has CDR1 MNHNY and CDR2 SVGAGI (reference sequence). Between the trimmed V and J ends, which lost 8 bases and 7 bases, there was a span of 12 bases. The sequence came from a male donor with retroperitoneal liposarcoma. The chain is built from TRBV6-6 and TRBJ2-1; tentative D call: TRBD2 (6 bases). Sequencing input: tumor tissue. The CDR3 region has the DNA TGTGCCAGCCGATCGCGGGGAAATGAGCAGTTCTTC. Amino acid sequence: CASRSRGNEQFF.